These 21 T cell receptor beta chains came from one sample sequenced in a study of blood T cell repertoires in COVID-19 (dated by TCRdb to about 2020). Receptors were amplified or captured by the immunoSEQ multiplex PCR assay. TCRdb retrieved this table from immuneACCESS and kept in-frame rearrangements only. Not all clones are present; in checked studies, unresolved V genes account for under half, and no reason is known for the remainder. This sample comprises about 370,000 clones, around 87% of them detected only once. 8% to 13% of the sample is taken by the ten largest. The sample comprised peripheral blood. The receptors shown here come from a woman aged 30 to 39 with COVID-19, enrolled during active disease.

This clone was detected only once. The rearrangement links TRBV30 to TRBJ2-1, with 12 bases aligning to TRBD2. CDR3 length: 16 amino acids. Germline V gene lookup returns CDR1 GTSNPN and CDR2 SVGIG (reference sequence). Unmatched junction bases numbered 13, after V lost 5 bases and J lost 8 bases. DNA of the CDR3: TGTGCCTGGGCTACCTCTAGCGGGAGGGAGGCAGATGAGCAGTTCTTC. Protein product: CAWATSSGREADEQFF.

The rearrangement joins TRBV5-6 to TRBJ1-5; 8 positions match TRBD1. The CDR3 sequence is 15 residues long. Germline CDR1 and CDR2: SGHDT and YYEEEE. The ends lost 0 bases at V and 7 bases at J; junction bases unmatched: 6. The DNA for the CDR3 is TGTGCCAGCAGCTTGGGGACAGGGCTTAAGCAGCCCCAGCATTTT. It is translated as CASSLGTGLKQPQHF.

The chain couples TRBV5-1 to TRBJ1-1; 10 positions agree with TRBD1. CDR1 is SGHRS and CDR2 is YFSETQ in the germline V gene. The CDR3 covers 14 residues. The V gene end was trimmed by 4 bases and the J gene end by 4 bases; junction bases not matched to a gene: 4. The CDR3 loop is CASSTGQGSTEAFF. In nucleotides, the CDR3 is TGCGCCAGCAGCACGGGACAGGGGAGCACTGAAGCTTTCTTT.

This chain connects TRBV28 to TRBJ2-7, with D perhaps matching TRBD1 (6 bases). The V end was cut by 8 bases, the J end by 0 bases, with 17 bases between. Germline loops: CDR1 MDHEN, CDR2 SYDVKM. This CDR3 has 15 amino acids. CDR3 nucleotides: TGTGCCAGCGGGCGCTTAGACAGGCCCTCCTACGAGCAGTACTTC. Its translation: CASGRLDRPSYEQYF. The full variable domain, in which reference TRBV28 and TRBJ2-7 provide the parts outside the CDR3, is DVKVTQSSRYLVKRTGEKVFLECVQDMDHENMFWYRQDPGLGLRLIYFSYDVKMKEKGDIPEGYSVSREKKERFSLILESASTNQTSMYLCASGRLDRPSYEQYFGPGTRLTVT.

The CDR3 reads CASSPTGSSGNTIYF. CDR3 bases: TGTGCCAGCAGTCCCACAGGGTCTTCCGGAAACACCATATATTTT. The chain joins TRBV6-5 to TRBJ1-3; maybe TRBD1 (6 bases). The ends were cut back, 5 bases at V and 4 bases at J, with 15 bases in the middle. Germline CDR1 MNHEY, CDR2 SVGAGI. The CDR3 totals 15 residues.

This clone was seen a few times. This sequence joins TRBV28 and TRBJ2-1; 9 bases are shared with TRBD2. V was clipped by 7 bases and J by 4 bases; unmatched bases: 8. CDR3 length equals 15 residues. Germline CDR1 is MDHEN and CDR2 is SYDVKM. This chain's CDR3 is CASTRAGGEYNEQFF. The DNA of the CDR3 is TGTGCCAGCACTCGGGCGGGAGGGGAGTACAATGAGCAGTTCTTC. Together with reference TRBV28 and TRBJ2-1, the CDR3 gives the full variable domain: DVKVTQSSRYLVKRTGEKVFLECVQDMDHENMFWYRQDPGLGLRLIYFSYDVKMKEKGDIPEGYSVSREKKERFSLILESASTNQTSMYLCASTRAGGEYNEQFFGPGTRLTVL.

The chain has TRBV5-4 and TRBJ2-6, with a possible D match to TRBD1 (5 bases). Per the germline V gene, CDR1 is SGHNT and CDR2 is YYREEE (reference sequence). The CDR3 length is 15 residues. The V end was cut by 0 bases, the J end by 2 bases, with 6 bases between. The CDR3 coding sequence is TGTGCCAGCAGCTTGGCCAGGGCTGGGGCCAACGTCCTGACTTTC. It specifies CASSLARAGANVLTF.

The V gene is TRBV9, the J gene TRBJ2-1; maybe TRBD1 (6 bases). The CDR3 extends over 15 amino acids. V was shortened by 1 base and J by 8 bases, with 16 bases between the two germline ends. Germline assignment: CDR1 SGDLS and CDR2 YYNGEE. The CDR3 region has the DNA TGTGCCAGCAGCGTAAGTCTAGGTGGGGGCTATGAGCAGTTCTTC. Protein: CASSVSLGGGYEQFF.

The gene calls are TRBV4-3 and TRBJ2-7, with a weak D call TRBD2 (5 bases). Germline V gene lookup returns CDR1 LGHNA and CDR2 YSLEER. V was cut by 2 bases and J by 3 bases, with 11 bases left in between. CDR3 length: 14 residues. CDR3 coding DNA: TGCGCCAGCAGCCAACTTCATGGAGGCTACGAGCAGTACTTC. It codes for CASSQLHGGYEQYF.

Only one count was recorded for this clone. The chain recombines TRBV27 with TRBJ1-5; weak D call: TRBD1 (6 bases). Trimming removed 2 bases at V and 2 bases at J, with 13 bases between. The germline CDR1 and CDR2 sequences are MNHEY and SMNVEV (reference sequence). The CDR3 has 16 amino acids. The CDR3, as DNA: TGTGCCAGCAGTTTAATTGGCGCAGGGGGCAATCAGCCCCAGCATTTT. It codes for CASSLIGAGGNQPQHF.

This chain uses TRBV28 with TRBJ2-1; the D gene is possibly TRBD1 (6 bases). CDR1 is MDHEN and CDR2 is SYDVKM in the germline V gene. V lost 6 bases to trimming and J lost 5 bases, with 11 bases between them. The CDR3 extends over 13 amino acids. The CDR3 reads CASSWTVDNEQFF. DNA of the CDR3: TGTGCCAGCAGCTGGACAGTAGACAATGAGCAGTTCTTC.

To note about this clone: Other DNA sequences from this sample encode an identical CDR3 as well. V gene TRBV6-2 or TRBV6-3 combines with J gene TRBJ2-3; D gene unclear. The CDR3 extends over 14 amino acids. V lost 3 bases and J 0 bases, leaving 7 bases between the germline ends. CDR1 MNHEY and CDR2 SVGEGT come from the germline V gene. CDR3 nucleotides: TGTGCCAGCAGTTATTCTACCAGCACAGATACGCAGTATTTT. Translation gives CASSYSTSTDTQYF.

The V call is TRBV11-2, the J call TRBJ2-7, with TRBD1 as a possible D gene (5 bases). The CDR3 loop spans 13 amino acids. V lost 6 bases, J lost 4 bases, and 13 bases lay in between. The germline gives CDR1 SGHAT, CDR2 FQNNGV. CDR3 bases: TGTGCCAGCAGTTCCTCCCAGGGTTACGAGCAGTACTTC. The encoded protein is CASSSSQGYEQYF.

This rearrangement joins TRBV6-5 to TRBJ2-2; 8 bases are a match to TRBD2. Per germline, CDR1 MNHEY and CDR2 SVGAGI. The CDR3 runs 15 residues. V lost 4 bases to trimming and J lost 6 bases; unmatched junction nucleotides: 7. The CDR3 reads CASSSRGEFAGELFF. CDR3 coding DNA: TGTGCCAGCAGTTCGCGGGGGGAGTTTGCCGGGGAGCTGTTTTTT.

This sequence joins TRBV5-1 and TRBJ2-3, with TRBD1 matching 9 bases. The CDR3 length is 15 residues. Trimming removed 1 base from V and 6 bases from J; junction bases left unmatched: 6. Per the germline V gene, CDR1 is SGHRS and CDR2 is YFSETQ. The CDR3 nucleotides read TGCGCCAGCAGCTTGTCGGGACAGGGTATCGATACGCAGTATTTT. Encoded protein: CASSLSGQGIDTQYF. Drawing the rest from reference TRBV5-1 and TRBJ2-3, the complete variable domain is KAGVTQTPRYLIKTRGQQVTLSCSPISGHRSVSWYQQTPGQGLQFLFEYFSETQRNKGNFPGRFSGRQFSNSRSEMNVSTLELGDSALYLCASSLSGQGIDTQYFGPGTRLTVL.

V is TRBV19 and J is TRBJ2-7; a possible D gene is TRBD2 (6 bases). CDR1 and CDR2 (germline): LNHDA, SQIVND (reference sequence). The V gene lost 6 bases and the J gene lost 3 bases, with 9 bases spanning the gap. This CDR3 contains 12 residues. The CDR3 spells CASRGGNYEQYF. As DNA, the CDR3 is TGTGCCAGTAGGGGAGGAAACTACGAGCAGTACTTC. Full variable domain (remainder filled in from reference TRBV19 and TRBJ2-7): DGGITQSPKYLFRKEGQNVTLSCEQNLNHDAMYWYRQDPGQGLRLIYYSQIVNDFQKGDIAEGYSVSREKKESFPLTVTSAQKNPTAFYLCASRGGNYEQYFGPGTRLTVT.

The gene calls are TRBV7-3 and TRBJ2-3; TRBD2 aligns across 8 bases. The CDR3 is 16 amino acids. Losses at the gene ends were 3 bases for V and 3 bases for J; bases not matched to a gene: 8. Germline lookup yields CDR1 SGHTA and CDR2 FQGTGA. CDR3 bases: TGTGCCAGCAGCTTGGGTAGCGGGATCGGTACAGATACGCAGTATTTT. Translating it yields CASSLGSGIGTDTQYF.

The chain couples TRBV28 to TRBJ1-4; D uncertain. Trimming took off 3 bases at V and 0 bases at J, with 14 bases between the two ends. Germline V gene lookup returns CDR1 MDHEN and CDR2 SYDVKM. This CDR3 contains 17 residues. CDR3 region: CASSFTPSGTTNEKLFF. In nucleotides, the CDR3 is TGTGCCAGCAGTTTTACCCCTAGCGGGACAACTAATGAAAAACTGTTTTTT.

The genes are TRBV27 and TRBJ2-1; 12 bases are a match to TRBD2. V shed 6 bases and J 7 bases; nucleotides not matched to a gene: 7. Germline assignment: CDR1 MNHEY and CDR2 SMNVEV (reference sequence). The CDR3 runs to 15 residues. The CDR3, as DNA: TGTGCCAGCAGCCGACTAGCGGGAGATCAGAATGAGCAGTTCTTC. This sequence encodes CASSRLAGDQNEQFF.

The genes are TRBV28 and TRBJ1-4; D unresolved. Trimming pared 5 bases from V and 0 bases from J, leaving 10 bases between. This CDR3 has 15 amino acids. Germline CDR1 MDHEN, CDR2 SYDVKM. CDR3 in DNA: TGTGCCAGCAGTAGTCGGGGTGCAACTAATGAAAAACTGTTTTTT. Protein: CASSSRGATNEKLFF.

The gene calls are TRBV5-1 and TRBJ2-2; TRBD1 aligns across 9 bases. V shed 1 base and J 4 bases; nucleotides not matched to a gene: 8. Germline assignment: CDR1 SGHRS and CDR2 YFSETQ. This CDR3 is built from 17 residues. CDR3: CASSLRTGASRTGELFF. The CDR3 DNA reads as TGCGCCAGCAGCTTGAGGACAGGGGCGTCTCGCACCGGGGAGCTGTTTTTT.